Below are 23 T cell receptor beta chains sequenced from a single sample in a study of CD8+ T cells in alopecia areata. As the sequencing template, cDNA was produced by extracting RNA and reverse transcribing it. Data came from immunoSEQ multiplex PCR; TCRdb stores just in-frame clones and leaves some out. The record shows 3,000 to 4,500 clones for this sample, with no singletons present. Markers used for sorting pooled cutaneous lymph node cells were CD4, CD8alpha, NKG2D, NKG2ACE and others. Sequencing was performed on CD8+ T cells sorted from a lymph node. The source of these receptors is a C3H/HeJ mouse with alopecia areata. Strain haplotype at MHC: H2-k.

Ten or more counts support this clone. Gene names follow the mouse nomenclature. Sequencing ends 4 residues short of the CDR3 end; the germline J gene provides the rest. The chain links TRBV19 to TRBJ2-7; 10 positions agree with TRBD1. Germline V gene lookup returns CDR1 FNHDT and CDR2 SITEND (reference sequence). The CDR3 is 14 residues long. The CDR3 loop reads CASSMGGQGYEQYF. Incomplete CDR3 DNA: TGTGCCAGCAGTATGGGGGGACAGGGGTAT.

This clone was detected many times. Genes and germline are mouse. The DNA ends 4 residues before the CDR3 does, and the rest of the CDR3 is filled in from the germline J gene. At the DNA level, this CDR3 is encoded by other sequences in the same sample as well. This chain uses TRBV1 with TRBJ2-5, with 7 bases that match TRBD2. Germline-derived CDR1 and CDR2 are NSQYPW and LRSPGD (reference sequence). The CDR3 sequence is 14 residues long. The covered CDR3 bases are TGCACCTGCAGTGCAGGCCTGGGGGAAGAC. Residues: CTCSAGLGED. The full CDR3 protein reads CTCSAGLGEDTQYF. Combining the CDR3 with reference TRBV1 and TRBJ2-5 gives the whole variable domain VTLLEQNPRWRLVPRGQAVNLRCILKNSQYPWMSWYQQDLQKQLQWLFTLRSPGDKEVKSLPGADYLATRVTDTELRLQVANMSQGRTLYCTCSAGLGEDTQYFGPGTRLLVL.

This clone was seen ten or more times. Each gene name is a mouse one. The read stops 3 residues short of the end of the CDR3; the missing end is completed from the germline J gene. The chain couples TRBV1 to TRBJ1-6; D might be TRBD1 (6 bases). TRBJ1-6 is an ORF; its function is uncertain. This CDR3 has 14 amino acids. Deletions cut 4 bases from V and 6 bases from J, with 10 bases between. Germline assignment: CDR1 NSQYPW and CDR2 LRSPGD (reference sequence). The CDR3 is CTCSVTGFNSPLYF. The CDR3 DNA, read in part, is TGCACCTGCAGTGTCACAGGGTTTAATTCGCCC.

This clone was observed many times. Mouse names are used for the genes. The sequence runs out 4 residues before the end of the CDR3; the remainder is reconstructed from the germline J gene. V gene TRBV1 combines with J gene TRBJ2-7, with D possibly matching TRBD1 (6 bases). Germline loops: CDR1 NSQYPW, CDR2 LRSPGD (reference sequence). The CDR3 loop spans 12 amino acids. The CDR3 reads CTCSAGTYEQYF. The sequenced part of the CDR3 DNA is TGCACCTGCAGTGCGGGGACATAT.

This clone was detected ten times or more. Gene labels here are mouse ones. The read ends 4 residues early relative to the CDR3; the germline J gene fills the gap. V and J are TRBV19 and TRBJ2-5, with 7 nucleotides matching TRBD1. From germline, CDR1 is FNHDT and CDR2 SITEND (reference sequence). The CDR3 is 14 amino acids. J lost 2 bases, V lost 5 bases, and 5 bases had no gene match. Incomplete CDR3 DNA: TGTGCCAGCAGCCTCGACAGGGTCCAAGAC. It codes for CASSLDRVQD. The whole CDR3 reads CASSLDRVQDTQYF.

In its sample, this clone is medium-sized. Here the gene names and germline are mouse. The read gets to within 4 residues of the CDR3 end, and the germline J gene fills in the rest. The chain is built from TRBV5 and TRBJ2-5; 10 bases map to TRBD1. Germline values: CDR1 LGHNA, CDR2 YNLKQL (reference sequence). The CDR3 sequence is 16 residues long. CDR3 loop: CASSQDRDRGRDTQYF. The DNA read from the CDR3 is TGTGCCAGCAGCCAAGATAGGGACAGGGGACGGGAC.

This clone was observed many times. Germline and genes here are mouse. With the read ending 4 residues before the CDR3 end, the germline J gene is used to fill in that end. This chain joins TRBV29 and TRBJ2-5, with a weak D call TRBD1 (6 bases). Trimming stripped 2 bases from V and 1 base from J, with 7 bases between. The germline V gene has CDR1 MSHET and CDR2 SYDVDS. The CDR3 totals 14 residues. CDR3 DNA, as far as it was read: TGTGCTAGCAGTTTACGGACAGACCAAGAC. This encodes CASSLRTDQD. The CDR3 reads in full as CASSLRTDQDTQYF.

This clone was detected ten times or more. Genes here carry mouse names. The observed sequence ends 4 residues before the CDR3 terminus, with the missing tail filled in from the germline J gene. The chain is built from TRBV13-1 and TRBJ2-3; D call uncertain. Looked up from germline, CDR1 is NSHNY and CDR2 is SYGAGN. V lost 6 bases and J lost 2, with 7 bases in between. This CDR3 spans 12 amino acids. CDR3 bases read: TGTGCCAGCAAAGACAATGCAGAA. It specifies CASKDNAE. The entire CDR3 reads CASKDNAETLYF.

This clone was picked up many times. Gene and germline names: mouse. Other nucleotide sequences from this sample produce the same CDR3. The CDR3 sequence: CASGDAGTGGPGQLYF. The part of the CDR3 DNA that was read is TGTGCCAGCGGTGATGCAGGGACTGGGGGGCCCGGG. The chain couples TRBV13-2 to TRBJ2-2; 12 bases are a match to TRBD2. The DNA ends 4 residues before the CDR3 does, and the rest of the CDR3 is filled in from the germline J gene. V dropped 0 bases and J dropped 6; count of bases not matched to a gene: 3. The CDR3 extends over 16 amino acids. Germline V gene lookup returns CDR1 NNHNN and CDR2 SYGAGS (reference sequence).

This clone was counted ten times or more. Here the gene names and germline are mouse. The read finishes 4 residues shy of the CDR3 end, and the germline J gene is used to complete it. The chain has TRBV13-3 and TRBJ2-1, with 11 bases identical to TRBD2. J was trimmed by 3 bases and V by 5 bases; bases with no gene match: 4. This CDR3 is built from 15 residues. Germline-derived CDR1 and CDR2 are NNHDY and SYVADS. The sequenced CDR3 bases are TGTGCCAGCAGACCGGGACTGGGGGCCTATGCT. Its protein is CASRPGLGAYA. The complete CDR3 reads CASRPGLGAYAEQFF.

This clone is termed medium-sized. Gene names are the mouse ones. Partial CDR3 DNA: TGCACCTGCAGAGACAAGTAT. Amino acids: CTCRDKY. The whole CDR3 reads CTCRDKYEQYF. The V call is TRBV1, the J call TRBJ2-7; D not resolved. The read ends 4 residues before the CDR3 terminus; that terminus is restored from the germline J gene. This CDR3 is built from 11 residues. CDR1 is NSQYPW and CDR2 is LRSPGD in the germline V gene (reference sequence).

Turning to this clone: The genes are named according to mouse. The CDR3 sequence: CASSDADREGDSDYTF. Partial CDR3 DNA: TGTGCCAGCAGTGATGCCGACAGGGAGGGGGACTCC. This chain uses TRBV13-1 with TRBJ1-2; 7 bases line up with TRBD1. The read finishes 4 residues shy of the CDR3 end, and the germline J gene is used to complete it. Germline values: CDR1 NSHNY, CDR2 SYGAGN. The CDR3 runs 16 residues. V lost 0 bases, J lost 3 bases, and 8 bases stayed unmatched.

This clone is classed as medium-sized. Any gene name here is a mouse gene name. The read ends 4 residues early relative to the CDR3; the germline J gene fills the gap. V and J are TRBV19 and TRBJ2-1; 10 nucleotides match TRBD2. The CDR3 totals 16 residues. Germline V gene data show CDR1 as FNHDT and CDR2 as SITEND (reference sequence). V was clipped by 2 bases and J by 3 bases; unmatched bases: 5. CDR3 DNA (partial): TGTGCCAGCAGTATGGCCGGGACTGGGGTCTATGCT. Protein sequence: CASSMAGTGVYA. The whole CDR3 is CASSMAGTGVYAEQFF.

This clone was seen repeatedly, ten times or more. The genes and germline here are from mouse. The DNA read from the CDR3 is TGTGCCAGCAGTATGGGGGGGGAGGCT. Its protein product is CASSMGGEA. In full, the CDR3 reads CASSMGGEAEQFF. The V and J genes are TRBV19 and TRBJ2-1; TRBD2 aligns across 7 bases. The DNA ends 4 residues before the CDR3 does, and the rest of the CDR3 is filled in from the germline J gene. The germline V gene encodes CDR1 FNHDT and CDR2 SITEND (reference sequence). The CDR3 is 13 residues long. The full variable domain, its missing parts supplied by reference TRBV19 and TRBJ2-1, is GGIITQTPKFLIGQEGQKLTLKCQQNFNHDTMYWYRQDSGKGLRLIYYSITENDLQKGDLSEGYDASREKKSSFSLTVTSAQKNEMAVFLCASSMGGEAEQFFGPGTRLTVL.

Judged by abundance, this clone is medium-sized (0.01 to 0.1%). These gene names are mouse names. Read sequence stops 4 residues before the CDR3 end, and the germline J gene provides the missing end. This chain connects TRBV1 to TRBJ2-4; D gene ambiguous. Germline CDR1 reads NSQYPW; CDR2 reads LRSPGD (reference sequence). This CDR3 spans 13 amino acids. With 4 bases removed from V and 0 bases from J, the gap between germline ends came to 5 bases. CDR3 DNA, as far as it was read: TGCACCTGCAGTGTCAAAAGTCAAAAC. Protein product: CTCSVKSQN. The whole CDR3 sequence reads CTCSVKSQNTLYF.

This clone was seen at least ten times. Gene names refer to mouse genes. The CDR3 extends 4 residues past the end of the read, so its final part is completed from the germline J gene. The chain uses TRBV31 and TRBJ2-2, with TRBD1 matching 7 bases. V gave up 3 bases and J gave up 0 bases; unmatched junction bases: 10. The CDR3 consists of 17 residues. The germline V gene has CDR1 GKSSPN and CDR2 SITVG. CDR3 DNA (partial): TGTGCCTGGAGCCCCCTCGGGACAGAAGCAAACACCGGG. It yields the protein CAWSPLGTEANTG. In full, the CDR3 reads CAWSPLGTEANTGQLYF.

This clone was found a few times. The gene names given are mouse names. The sequenced fragment ends 4 residues before the CDR3 boundary, so the rest is inferred from the germline J gene. The chain employs TRBV31 and TRBJ2-5; a weak D match, TRBD1 (6 bases). CDR3 length: 14 amino acids. Germline lookup yields CDR1 GKSSPN and CDR2 SITVG. V gave up 2 bases and J gave up 2 bases, with 11 bases separating them. The CDR3: CAWSKQGVQDTQYF. The covered CDR3 bases are TGTGCCTGGAGTAAACAGGGTGTCCAAGAC.

This clone was seen at least ten times. These gene names are mouse names. Read coverage stops 4 residues before the CDR3 terminus; the germline J gene supplies the remainder. The chain is built from TRBV13-1 and TRBJ2-4; tentatively, D is TRBD1 (6 bases). The CDR3 length is 14 residues. Looked up from germline, CDR1 is NSHNY and CDR2 is SYGAGN. CDR3 residues: CASSDWDKKNTLYF. CDR3 bases read: TGTGCCAGCAGTGATTGGGACAAAAAAAAC.

This clone was recorded many times. The genes and germline here are from mouse. CDR3 DNA, as far as it was read: TGTGCCAGCAGTGGGACAGGGAGTGCAGAA. It is translated as CASSGTGSAE. The whole CDR3 is CASSGTGSAETLYF. The chain joins TRBV13-3 to TRBJ2-3, with TRBD1 matching 8 bases. The CDR3 is cut off 4 residues early in the read; its end comes from the germline J gene. The CDR3 runs 14 residues. V was pared by 3 bases and J by 0 bases, with 0 bases of the junction left unmatched. From germline, CDR1 is NNHDY and CDR2 SYVADS.

This clone occurred many times. The listed genes are named as in mouse. The read stops 4 residues short of the end of the CDR3; the missing end is completed from the germline J gene. The chain joins TRBV13-1 to TRBJ1-1; D is unresolved. The CDR3 contains 12 residues. Germline V gene lookup returns CDR1 NSHNY and CDR2 SYGAGN. V was clipped by 10 bases and J by 4 bases, with 14 bases between them. The CDR3 here is CAPVTAGTEVFF. The covered CDR3 bases are TGTGCCCCTGTCACTGCTGGCACA.

This clone was detected ten times or more. These gene names are mouse names. Coverage ceases 4 residues before the CDR3 finishes, and the germline J gene fills in the end. V usage is TRBV13-1 and J usage is TRBJ2-5, with D possibly TRBD1 on 6 matching bases. Germline V gives CDR1 NSHNY, CDR2 SYGAGN. The CDR3 length is 14 residues. The ends were cut back, 0 bases at V and 3 bases at J, with 8 bases in the middle. The CDR3 DNA, read in part, is TGTGCCAGCAGTGATGGGGGACATCAAGAC. This encodes CASSDGGHQD. The whole CDR3 protein is CASSDGGHQDTQYF.

This clone has a count of ten or more. Germline and genes: mouse. With the read ending 4 residues before the CDR3 end, the germline J gene is used to fill in that end. This rearrangement joins TRBV13-2 to TRBJ2-7; TRBD1 agrees at 9 bases. In germline, CDR1 is NNHNN, CDR2 SYGAGS (reference sequence). The CDR3 is made up of 13 amino acids. The V segment lost 3 bases and the J segment 2 bases; nucleotides outside the gene matches: 0. The chain's CDR3 is CASGGQGAYEQYF. The sequenced part of the CDR3 DNA is TGTGCCAGCGGTGGACAGGGGGCCTAT.

This clone was counted many times. Mouse germline and gene names are used. Read data end 4 residues before the CDR3 end; the end is taken from the germline J gene. The gene calls are TRBV31 and TRBJ2-1; 12 bases fit TRBD2. V shed 0 bases and J 6 bases; nucleotides not matched to a gene: 6. The CDR3 sequence is 16 residues long. Germline V CDR1 and CDR2: GKSSPN, SITVG. Incomplete CDR3 DNA: TGTGCCTGGAGTCTAGACTGGGGGGGCGCTGGTGCT. Translating gives CAWSLDWGGAGA. The full CDR3 reads CAWSLDWGGAGAEQFF.